This is a list of T cell receptor beta chains from one sample in a study of T cells in Graves' hyperthyroidism and ophthalmopathy. MiXCR, applied by TCRdb to the multiplex PCR reads, yields one record per CDR3 protein. The repertoire holds approximately 200,000 distinct CDR3 sequences, with around 18% as singletons. Specimen: blood. These receptors were collected from a man aged 40-49 years with Graves' hyperthyroidism. Both conserved end residues are part of each CDR3. Fields, in order: CDR3 protein, CDR3 DNA, J gene, D gene, clone size, V gene. D genes are given only for firm matches. Size values are once, few and many counts, or a class for expanded clones, and some rows have none.

cdr3_aa: CASSPRGGHNEQFF
cdr3_nt: TGTGCCAGCAGCCCGCGGGGGGGCCATAATGAGCAGTTCTTC
j_call: TRBJ2-1
d_call: TRBD2
clone_size: many
v_call: TRBV9

cdr3_aa: CASSLYSAGATSTGELFF
cdr3_nt: TGTGCCAGCAGCTTATATTCAGCGGGGGCAACTAGCACCGGGGAGCTGTTTTTT
j_call: TRBJ2-2
d_call: TRBD2
clone_size: -
v_call: TRBV7-2

cdr3_aa: CASSPPGSTDYGYTF
cdr3_nt: TGTGCCAGCAGCCCCCCCGGCAGTACCGACTATGGCTACACCTTC
j_call: TRBJ1-2
d_call: -
clone_size: few
v_call: TRBV9

cdr3_aa: CASTMGQNRYPIQPQHF
cdr3_nt: TGTGCCAGCACCATGGGACAAAATCGTTATCCCATCCAGCCCCAGCATTTT
j_call: TRBJ1-5
d_call: -
clone_size: -
v_call: TRBV12-3/TRBV12-4

cdr3_aa: CASRAQGWTRNTIYF
cdr3_nt: TGTGCCAGCAGAGCTCAGGGGTGGACGAGAAACACCATATATTTT
j_call: TRBJ1-3
d_call: -
clone_size: -
v_call: TRBV28

cdr3_aa: CSVEDRTSYEQYF
cdr3_nt: TGCAGCGTTGAGGACAGGACCTCCTACGAGCAGTACTTC
j_call: TRBJ2-7
d_call: TRBD1
clone_size: -
v_call: TRBV29-1

cdr3_aa: CASSSGTMNTEAFF
cdr3_nt: TGTGCCAGCAGTTCCGGGACAATGAACACTGAAGCTTTCTTT
j_call: TRBJ1-1
d_call: -
clone_size: many
v_call: TRBV28

cdr3_aa: CASSAGLGRGPLGYGYTF
cdr3_nt: TGTGCCAGCAGTGCCGGTCTGGGCAGGGGCCCCCTAGGATATGGCTACACCTTC
j_call: TRBJ1-2
d_call: -
clone_size: many
v_call: TRBV28

cdr3_aa: CASSSRLAGVQETQYF
cdr3_nt: TGTGCCAGCAGCTCTCGACTAGCGGGAGTGCAGGAGACCCAGTACTTC
j_call: TRBJ2-5
d_call: TRBD2
clone_size: -
v_call: TRBV7-9

cdr3_aa: CASSELRYQPQHF
cdr3_nt: TGTGCCAGCAGTGAATTGAGGTATCAGCCCCAGCATTTT
j_call: TRBJ1-5
d_call: -
clone_size: many
v_call: TRBV6-1

cdr3_aa: CASSAGWGYTF
cdr3_nt: TGTGCCAGCAGTGCCGGGTGGGGCTACACCTTC
j_call: TRBJ1-2
d_call: -
clone_size: -
v_call: TRBV6-1

cdr3_aa: CASRRLAGAGETQYF
cdr3_nt: TGTGCCAGCAGGAGACTAGCGGGGGCCGGAGAGACCCAGTACTTC
j_call: TRBJ2-5
d_call: TRBD2
clone_size: once
v_call: TRBV2

cdr3_aa: CASSSPQETQYF
cdr3_nt: TGTGCCAGCTCATCACCTCAAGAGACCCAGTACTTC
j_call: TRBJ2-5
d_call: -
clone_size: many
v_call: TRBV18

cdr3_aa: CASSLGDNPYEQYF
cdr3_nt: TGCGCCAGCAGCTTGGGAGACAACCCCTACGAGCAGTACTTC
j_call: TRBJ2-7
d_call: -
clone_size: many
v_call: TRBV5-1

cdr3_aa: CASKMSAGDTDTQYF
cdr3_nt: TGTGCCAGCAAAATGTCGGCGGGGGATACAGATACGCAGTATTTT
j_call: TRBJ2-3
d_call: TRBD2
clone_size: many
v_call: TRBV27

cdr3_aa: CASSSLRGRDYEQFF
cdr3_nt: TGCGCCAGCAGTTCACTCAGGGGGCGAGATTATGAGCAGTTCTTC
j_call: TRBJ2-1
d_call: TRBD1
clone_size: many
v_call: TRBV5-1

cdr3_aa: CASSYPGQPQHF
cdr3_nt: TGTGCCAGCAGTTACCCCGGTCAGCCCCAGCATTTT
j_call: TRBJ1-5
d_call: -
clone_size: many
v_call: TRBV6-5

cdr3_aa: CASSQRGPTYNEQFF
cdr3_nt: TGTGCCAGCAGCCAACGCGGGCCAACCTACAATGAGCAGTTCTTC
j_call: TRBJ2-1
d_call: -
clone_size: many
v_call: TRBV7-6

cdr3_aa: CASSVRGGVYNEQFF
cdr3_nt: TGTGCCAGCAGTGTGAGGGGGGGGGTCTACAATGAGCAGTTCTTC
j_call: TRBJ2-1
d_call: -
clone_size: many
v_call: TRBV2

cdr3_aa: CASSLTPAGVAGANVLTF
cdr3_nt: TGCGCCAGCAGCTTAACACCGGCGGGGGTGGCAGGGGCCAACGTCCTGACTTTC
j_call: TRBJ2-6
d_call: TRBD2
clone_size: many
v_call: TRBV5-1

cdr3_aa: CASSLTFDEQYF
cdr3_nt: TGTGCCAGCAGTTTAACCTTCGACGAGCAGTACTTC
j_call: TRBJ2-7
d_call: -
clone_size: few
v_call: TRBV28

cdr3_aa: CASSSWEAANQETQYF
cdr3_nt: TGTGCCAGCAGCTCCTGGGAGGCAGCTAACCAAGAGACCCAGTACTTC
j_call: TRBJ2-5
d_call: -
clone_size: few
v_call: TRBV7-8

cdr3_aa: CASSGEGLAKNIQYF
cdr3_nt: TGTGCCAGCAGTGGAGAGGGACTAGCCAAAAACATTCAGTACTTC
j_call: TRBJ2-4
d_call: -
clone_size: many
v_call: TRBV2

cdr3_aa: CSARVSGGAAEQFF
cdr3_nt: TGCAGTGCTAGAGTAAGCGGGGGAGCGGCTGAGCAGTTCTTC
j_call: TRBJ2-1
d_call: TRBD2
clone_size: many
v_call: TRBV20-1

cdr3_aa: CASSLGHIQETQYF
cdr3_nt: TGCGCCAGCAGCTTGGGGCACATCCAAGAGACCCAGTACTTC
j_call: TRBJ2-5
d_call: -
clone_size: many
v_call: TRBV5-1

cdr3_aa: CSARVDIANYGYTF
cdr3_nt: TGCAGTGCTAGAGTAGACATAGCTAACTATGGCTACACCTTC
j_call: TRBJ1-2
d_call: -
clone_size: -
v_call: TRBV20-1

cdr3_aa: CASSPTLLAGPAYEQYF
cdr3_nt: TGTGCCAGCAGCCCAACCCTACTAGCGGGTCCCGCCTACGAGCAGTACTTC
j_call: TRBJ2-7
d_call: TRBD2
clone_size: once
v_call: TRBV7-2

cdr3_aa: CASSLTAGQETQYF
cdr3_nt: TGTGCCAGCAGTTTAACGGCAGGGCAAGAGACCCAGTACTTC
j_call: TRBJ2-5
d_call: -
clone_size: -
v_call: TRBV28

cdr3_aa: CASSLFQGLTGELFF
cdr3_nt: TGTGCCAGCAGCTTATTCCAGGGGCTGACCGGGGAGCTGTTTTTT
j_call: TRBJ2-2
d_call: -
clone_size: -
v_call: TRBV7-6

cdr3_aa: CASSLFQGGTEAFF
cdr3_nt: TGTGCCAGCAGCTTATTTCAGGGAGGCACTGAAGCTTTCTTT
j_call: TRBJ1-1
d_call: -
clone_size: many
v_call: TRBV7-2

cdr3_aa: CASSPLTIYEQYF
cdr3_nt: TGTGCCAGCAGCCCTCTTACAATCTACGAGCAGTACTTC
j_call: TRBJ2-7
d_call: -
clone_size: many
v_call: TRBV7-6

cdr3_aa: CASSLQTGTGYGYTF
cdr3_nt: TGTGCCAGCAGCCTTCAAACAGGGACCGGCTATGGCTACACCTTC
j_call: TRBJ1-2
d_call: -
clone_size: -
v_call: TRBV9

cdr3_aa: CASSYGQGATGELFF
cdr3_nt: TGTGCCAGCAGCTACGGACAGGGGGCCACCGGGGAGCTGTTTTTT
j_call: TRBJ2-2
d_call: TRBD1
clone_size: many
v_call: TRBV5-1

cdr3_aa: CASSATGAYETQYF
cdr3_nt: TGTGCCAGCAGCGCGACAGGGGCATATGAGACCCAGTACTTC
j_call: TRBJ2-5
d_call: TRBD1
clone_size: few
v_call: TRBV9

cdr3_aa: CAISGQRNQPQHF
cdr3_nt: TGTGCCATCAGTGGACAACGGAATCAGCCCCAGCATTTT
j_call: TRBJ1-5
d_call: -
clone_size: few
v_call: TRBV10-3

cdr3_aa: CASSCVGGWRDSNQPQHF
cdr3_nt: TGTGCCAGCAGCTGCGTCGGGGGGTGGCGGGATAGCAATCAGCCCCAGCATTTT
j_call: TRBJ1-5
d_call: -
clone_size: -
v_call: TRBV11-3

cdr3_aa: CASSSRTGSGNTIYF
cdr3_nt: TGTGCCAGCAGCTCACGGACAGGCTCTGGAAACACCATATATTTT
j_call: TRBJ1-3
d_call: TRBD1
clone_size: many
v_call: TRBV7-2

cdr3_aa: CASTPRGETQYF
cdr3_nt: TGTGCCAGCACGCCGCGGGGCGAGACCCAGTACTTC
j_call: TRBJ2-5
d_call: -
clone_size: many
v_call: TRBV7-2

cdr3_aa: CASSSVGLAGAVDEQFF
cdr3_nt: TGTGCCAGCAGTTCTGTAGGGCTAGCGGGGGCCGTGGATGAGCAGTTCTTC
j_call: TRBJ2-1
d_call: TRBD2
clone_size: many
v_call: TRBV27

cdr3_aa: CSSRRRGRPDTQCF
cdr3_nt: TGCAGCTCCCGCAGAAGGGGGCGGCCAGATACGCAGTGTTTT
j_call: TRBJ2-3
d_call: TRBD1
clone_size: -
v_call: TRBV29-1

cdr3_aa: CASRAGIWNTGELFF
cdr3_nt: TGTGCCAGCAGGGCGGGGATTTGGAACACCGGGGAGCTGTTTTTT
j_call: TRBJ2-2
d_call: -
clone_size: many
v_call: TRBV11-2

cdr3_aa: CASSLELREQYF
cdr3_nt: TGCGCCAGCAGCTTGGAGCTGCGCGAGCAGTACTTC
j_call: TRBJ2-7
d_call: -
clone_size: many
v_call: TRBV5-1